This TCR beta chain was observed in a study of identical twins. Study outcomes and limitations: Insertion counts were lower in abundant cord blood beta clonotypes, a trend that memory repertoires did not show.

Using its own MiXCR run on the 5' RACE reads, TCRdb lists one record per CDR3 protein. Of approximately 600,000 distinct CDR3 sequences in the sample, under 8.5% were seen once. This clonotype was recorded a few times. Its antigen is still unknown. The germline V gene encodes CDR1 MNHNY and CDR2 SVGAGI (reference sequence). V lost 5 bases and J 6 bases, leaving 13 bases between the germline ends. This CDR3 comprises 13 residues. The same data also contributed to another study, on yellow fever vaccine responses in identical twins. Per that study: Twins' vaccine T cell response reportedly seemed partly convergent, partly personalized.

The chain links TRBV6-6 to TRBJ1-1, with D hard to call. The TCR sequence derives from a young woman in good health. Sample: PBMCs. Here the CDR3 DNA reads TGTGCCAGCAGTCCCACCCGCGGAGCTGAAGCTTTCTTT. It codes for CASSPTRGAEAFF.